Listed below are T cell receptor beta chains from one sample, sequenced in a study of OX40 agonist ivuxolimab in advanced cancers. TCRdb's copy holds only in-frame clones and misses some; the assay was immunoSEQ multiplex PCR. The table lists some 33,000 clones, around nine tenths of them singletons. The source was CD4+ or CD8+ T cells sorted from blood, collected in a trial of the OX40 agonist ivuxolimab. These receptors all come from an adult with an advanced solid tumor such as melanoma, head and neck, liver or kidney cancer. Each CDR3 is given with its conserved first and last residue. D genes are given only for firm matches. Clone size, where shown, is once, few, many, or a class for clones that have expanded.

J | V | size | D | DNA | CDR3
TRBJ2-2 | TRBV27 | NA | NA | TGTGCCAGCACTGGTAACACCGGGGAGCTGTTTTTT | CASTGNTGELFF
TRBJ2-7 | TRBV27 | NA | NA | TGTGCCAGCAGTAACAAGAAGGCAGTATACCCCACGGGGCAGTACTTC | CASSNKKAVYPTGQYF
TRBJ1-1 | TRBV7-3 | once | NA | TGTGCCAGCAGCTTAGGGTATAACACTGAAGCTTTCTTT | CASSLGYNTEAFF
TRBJ2-3 | TRBV7-9 | NA | NA | TGTGCCAGCAGCTTAGTGGGTCCAGATACGCAGTATTTT | CASSLVGPDTQYF
TRBJ1-1 | TRBV6-5 | NA | NA | TGTGCCAGCAGCTCCGGGGGCGGGTCGAGCACTGAAGCTTTCTTT | CASSSGGGSSTEAFF
TRBJ2-7 | TRBV29-1 | NA | NA | TGCAGCGTTGAAGACGACCCTGCGGACAGTCCATACGAGCAGTACTTC | CSVEDDPADSPYEQYF
TRBJ2-2 | TRBV5-1 | NA | NA | TGCGCCAGCAGCCCAGTGCCGAACACCGGGGAGCTGTTTTTT | CASSPVPNTGELFF
TRBJ2-1 | TRBV27 | few | NA | TGTGCCAGCAGGACTGACTCGAATGAGCAGTTCTTC | CASRTDSNEQFF
TRBJ2-1 | TRBV7-3 | NA | NA | TGTGCCAGCAGCTTGTCAGGGCGGTACAATGAGCAGTTCTTC | CASSLSGRYNEQFF
TRBJ1-5 | TRBV5-5 | NA | TRBD1 | TGTGCCAGCAGCTTGGGAGTGCAGGACAGGCACAATCAGCCCCAGCATTTT | CASSLGVQDRHNQPQHF
TRBJ2-1 | TRBV2 | NA | NA | TGTGCCAGCAGTGAAAGGGTGCGGGACAGCAAGTTCTTC | CASSERVRDSKFF
TRBJ1-1 | TRBV6-5 | many | NA | TGTGCCAGCAGTTACATGGGGACTGAAGCTTTCTTT | CASSYMGTEAFF
TRBJ2-5 | TRBV4-1 | once | NA | TGCGCCAGCAGCCAAGACCCCCCTCCACAGGGATTTCAAGAGACCCAGTACTTC | CASSQDPPPQGFQETQYF
TRBJ2-7 | TRBV16 | NA | TRBD1 | TGTGCCAGCACCGCAACGTCCGGGACAGGGATATACGAGCAGTACTTC | CASTATSGTGIYEQYF
TRBJ2-7 | TRBV6-5 | NA | TRBD1 | TGTGCCAGCAGTTACGACCGGGACAGGGGGACCTACGAGCAGTACTTC | CASSYDRDRGTYEQYF
TRBJ2-7 | TRBV27 | medium-sized | NA | TGTGCCAGCAGTTTATCAGGATCTTCTTACTACGAGCAGTACTTC | CASSLSGSSYYEQYF
TRBJ1-2 | TRBV28 | NA | NA | TGTGCCAGCAGCTCTCCCCGACATGCGATTAGTTCGTGGGGCTACACCTTC | CASSSPRHAISSWGYTF
TRBJ2-7 | TRBV10-2 | NA | NA | TGCGCCAGCAGTGAGGAGCCTAGCGTATTCTACGAGCAGTACTTC | CASSEEPSVFYEQYF
TRBJ2-5 | TRBV7-9 | NA | NA | TGTGCCAGCAGCTTAGTGGGCGGAGAGACCCAGTACTTC | CASSLVGGETQYF
TRBJ2-7 | TRBV29-1 | NA | TRBD1 | TGCAGCGTTTATTCAATAACCGGGACAGGCTCCTACGAGCAGTACTTC | CSVYSITGTGSYEQYF
TRBJ2-1 | TRBV9 | NA | TRBD2 | TGTGCCAGCAGCGCCCGGGGGGGCGGGACTTACAATGAGCAGTTCTTC | CASSARGGGTYNEQFF
TRBJ2-2 | TRBV18 | once | NA | TGTGCCAGCTCCGCCCCAGGGGTGAACACCGGGGAGCTGTTTTTT | CASSAPGVNTGELFF
TRBJ2-7 | TRBV29-1 | NA | NA | TGCAGCGTTGAGAGTGTGGGGTACGAGCAGTACTTC | CSVESVGYEQYF
TRBJ2-7 | TRBV18 | NA | NA | TGTGCCAGCTCACCACCGTACGGGGCCTACGAGCAGTACTTC | CASSPPYGAYEQYF
TRBJ2-1 | TRBV5-1 | NA | NA | TGCGCCAGCAGCTTGGCCAAAAATGAGCAGTTCTTC | CASSLAKNEQFF
TRBJ2-7 | TRBV4-2 | NA | TRBD1 | TGTGCCAGCAGCCAATACAGGGGCGGCTCCTACGAGCAGTACTTC | CASSQYRGGSYEQYF
TRBJ2-1 | TRBV2 | once | NA | TGTGCCAGCATCGAGTCTGAGCAGTTCTTC | CASIESEQFF
TRBJ2-1 | TRBV9 | NA | NA | TGTGCCAGCAGCGTAGGAGGAGGGGCCTCCTACAATGAGCAGTTCTTC | CASSVGGGASYNEQFF
TRBJ2-5 | TRBV5-6 | NA | NA | TGTGCCAGCAGCAAGGGAGAGACCCAGTACTTC | CASSKGETQYF
TRBJ2-1 | TRBV7-6 | NA | NA | TGTGCCAGCAGCTTCGACCATACCAACAATGAGCAGTTCTTC | CASSFDHTNNEQFF
TRBJ1-2 | TRBV6-5 | NA | NA | TGTGCCAGCAGTTACTGGGGGGACCGGGTCCATGGCTACACCTTC | CASSYWGDRVHGYTF
TRBJ1-6 | TRBV27 | NA | NA | TGTGCCAGCAGTTTGGGGGCCAGAGGCTGGAATTCACCCCTCCACTTT | CASSLGARGWNSPLHF
TRBJ2-7 | TRBV5-6 | NA | NA | TGTGCCAGCAGCTTTCTTTTTCTTAACGGGGACCTCTACGAGCAGTACTTC | CASSFLFLNGDLYEQYF
TRBJ2-3 | TRBV6-6 | NA | NA | TGTGCCAGCAGTGAGAGGACTAGCACAGATACGCAGTATTTT | CASSERTSTDTQYF
TRBJ2-7 | TRBV6-5 | few | NA | TGTGCCAGCAGTGATTACATGAGATACGAGCAGTACTTC | CASSDYMRYEQYF
TRBJ2-1 | TRBV27 | NA | TRBD2 | TGTGCCAGCAGTTGGACTAGCGGGGGTGAGGAGCAGTTCTTC | CASSWTSGGEEQFF
TRBJ1-1 | TRBV19 | NA | NA | TGTGCCAGTAGTACAAGGGGGACTGAAGCTTTCTTT | CASSTRGTEAFF
TRBJ2-7 | TRBV6-9 | medium-sized | TRBD1 | TGTGCCAGCAGTTGGGACAGGGGGCCCTACGAGCAGTACTTC | CASSWDRGPYEQYF
TRBJ1-2 | TRBV4-2 | NA | NA | TGTGCCAGCAGCCGACCGGGAACAATAAACTATGGCTACACCTTC | CASSRPGTINYGYTF
TRBJ2-7 | TRBV4-2 | NA | NA | TGTGCCAGCAGCCAGTTACAGGGGGGGTCCTACGAGCAGTACTTC | CASSQLQGGSYEQYF
TRBJ2-1 | TRBV7-3 | medium-sized | NA | TGTGCCAGCAGCCCAGACGGGACTTTCAATGAGCAGTTCTTC | CASSPDGTFNEQFF
TRBJ2-2 | TRBV9 | NA | NA | TGTGCCAGCAGCTTCCCAGCAAGGGCAGTGAACACCGGGGAGCTGTTTTTT | CASSFPARAVNTGELFF
TRBJ2-7 | TRBV7-6 | NA | TRBD2 | TGTGCCAGCAGCTTAGCAATAGGAGGGAGGGCTCAGCAGTACTTC | CASSLAIGGRAQQYF
TRBJ2-4 | TRBV6-4 | NA | NA | TGTGCCAGCAGTGACTCATCAGGGGCCAAAAACATTCAGTACTTC | CASSDSSGAKNIQYF
TRBJ2-2 | TRBV7-2 | NA | NA | TGTGCCAGCAGCCCGGGGCTCGATGGCCGCGGGGAGCTGTTTTTT | CASSPGLDGRGELFF
TRBJ2-1 | TRBV28 | NA | TRBD1 | TGTGCCAGCGGTACAGGGGCCCTCTACAATGAGCAGTTCTTC | CASGTGALYNEQFF
TRBJ1-5 | TRBV28 | NA | TRBD1 | TGTGCCAGCAGTGGAACCGGGACAGGGCATCAGCCCCAGCATTTT | CASSGTGTGHQPQHF
TRBJ2-1 | TRBV27 | NA | NA | TGTGCCAGCAGTTTTTTGGGGAGCGATGAGCAGTTCTTC | CASSFLGSDEQFF
TRBJ2-5 | TRBV14 | NA | NA | TGTGCCAGCAGCCCCCTTCTGGAGACCCAGTACTTC | CASSPLLETQYF
TRBJ1-3 | TRBV10-3 | NA | NA | TGTGCCATCAGGGCGGCTACCTCTGGAAACACCATATATTTT | CAIRAATSGNTIYF
TRBJ2-7 | TRBV14 | NA | TRBD2 | TGTGCCAGCAGCCACTTTGGACTAGCGGGGTACTACGAGCAGTACTTC | CASSHFGLAGYYEQYF
TRBJ2-1 | TRBV6-5 | once | NA | TGTGCCAGCAGTTACTCTCCAGAGCTCAACGATGAGCAGTTCTTC | CASSYSPELNDEQFF
TRBJ2-7 | TRBV29-1 | NA | NA | TGCAGCGTTTCCTCAGGACGATCCTACGAGCAGTACTTC | CSVSSGRSYEQYF
TRBJ2-1 | TRBV6-6 | NA | TRBD2 | TGTGCCAGCAGTTACTCTCTAGCGGGGGCACAGGAGCAGTTCTTC | CASSYSLAGAQEQFF
TRBJ2-3 | TRBV7-3 | NA | NA | TGTGCCAGCAGCTTCTTAGGACCTCAAGATACGCAGTATTTT | CASSFLGPQDTQYF